These T cell receptor beta chains were read from a single sample in a study of cytomegalovirus exposure and HLA in healthy donors. This table comes from immunoSEQ multiplex PCR, and its TCRdb copy is limited to in-frame clones, with some not included. Of some 200,000 clones listed, about two thirds are singletons. Source material: PBMCs. Receptors were obtained from a man aged 40-49 years in good health and CMV-seropositive. Both conserved end residues are part of each CDR3. The order of the fields is J gene, D gene, clone size, V gene, CDR3 DNA, CDR3 protein. A D gene is named only where the DNA matches it firmly. Some rows have no size entry. The others give once, few or many, or a class for an expanded clone.

TRBJ2-2 | TRBD1 | . | TRBV19 | TGTGCCAGTAGAGACAGGGGGGACACCGGGGAGCTGTTTTTT | CASRDRGDTGELFF
TRBJ2-1 | . | once | TRBV25-1 | TGTGCCAGCGGGACAGAGCAGTTCTTC | CASGTEQFF
TRBJ1-2 | TRBD1 | . | TRBV5-4 | TGCGCCAGCAGCTTGGGACAGGTGGCTAACTATGGCTACACCTTC | CASSLGQVANYGYTF
TRBJ2-1 | TRBD1 | few | TRBV19 | TGTGCCAGTAGTACCGAGGGGGCAAAGGAGCAGTTCTTC | CASSTEGAKEQFF
TRBJ2-2 | . | few | TRBV6-1 | TGTGCCAGCAGTGAAGCCGACACCGGGGAGCTGTTTTTT | CASSEADTGELFF
TRBJ1-5 | TRBD1 | . | TRBV7-9 | TGTGCCAGCTTAGACAGGGGACACTCAGAACTCAATCAGCCCCAGCATTTT | CASLDRGHSELNQPQHF
TRBJ1-1 | . | . | TRBV5-6 | TGTGCCAGCAGCTTTCCGACGGGGGGGATTGAAGCTTTCTTT | CASSFPTGGIEAFF
TRBJ2-7 | TRBD2 | . | TRBV13 | TGTGCCAGCAGCTTACGACTAGCGGGGGGATCCTCCTACGAGCAGTACTTC | CASSLRLAGGSSYEQYF
TRBJ2-6 | . | . | TRBV7-9 | TGTGCCAGCAGCTCCCCAAGTAGTTCTGGGGCCAACGTCCTGACTTTC | CASSSPSSSGANVLTF
TRBJ1-1 | . | . | TRBV5-4 | TGTGCCAGCAGCCGGGCAGGGGTTCCGAACACTGAAGCTTTCTTT | CASSRAGVPNTEAFF
TRBJ2-7 | . | few | TRBV27 | TGTGCCAGCAGCCCAGGTCAGGGGAGCGAGCAGTACTTC | CASSPGQGSEQYF
TRBJ2-1 | . | . | TRBV7-9 | TGTGCCAGCAGCTCTAACAGTGGTTCCTACAATGAGCAGTTCTTC | CASSSNSGSYNEQFF
TRBJ1-2 | TRBD1 | . | TRBV5-4 | TGTGCCAGCAGCTACATTACAGGGGGCCCCTATGGCTACACCTTC | CASSYITGGPYGYTF
TRBJ1-1 | TRBD1 | . | TRBV19 | TGTGCCAGTAGTGTGCCGGGACAGATGAACACTGAAGCTTTCTTT | CASSVPGQMNTEAFF
TRBJ2-7 | TRBD1 | . | TRBV9 | TGTGCCAGCAGCGTAGATGGGACAGGGGCTTACGAGCAGTACTTC | CASSVDGTGAYEQYF
TRBJ1-4 | . | . | TRBV21-1 | TGTGCCAGCGACCGTAGACAGGGGGCAACTAATGAAAAACTGTTTTTT | CASDRRQGATNEKLFF
TRBJ2-3 | TRBD1 | . | TRBV5-5 | TGTGCCAGCAGCCAGGACAGGGGGCTTGGAACAGATACGCAGTATTTT | CASSQDRGLGTDTQYF
TRBJ1-2 | TRBD1 | . | TRBV9 | TGTGCCAGCAGCGCTCGACAGGGAGACTATGGCTACACCTTC | CASSARQGDYGYTF
TRBJ2-7 | . | . | TRBV6-5 | TGTGCCAGCAGCCGTACAGGGATTGGGTCCTACGAGCAGTACTTC | CASSRTGIGSYEQYF